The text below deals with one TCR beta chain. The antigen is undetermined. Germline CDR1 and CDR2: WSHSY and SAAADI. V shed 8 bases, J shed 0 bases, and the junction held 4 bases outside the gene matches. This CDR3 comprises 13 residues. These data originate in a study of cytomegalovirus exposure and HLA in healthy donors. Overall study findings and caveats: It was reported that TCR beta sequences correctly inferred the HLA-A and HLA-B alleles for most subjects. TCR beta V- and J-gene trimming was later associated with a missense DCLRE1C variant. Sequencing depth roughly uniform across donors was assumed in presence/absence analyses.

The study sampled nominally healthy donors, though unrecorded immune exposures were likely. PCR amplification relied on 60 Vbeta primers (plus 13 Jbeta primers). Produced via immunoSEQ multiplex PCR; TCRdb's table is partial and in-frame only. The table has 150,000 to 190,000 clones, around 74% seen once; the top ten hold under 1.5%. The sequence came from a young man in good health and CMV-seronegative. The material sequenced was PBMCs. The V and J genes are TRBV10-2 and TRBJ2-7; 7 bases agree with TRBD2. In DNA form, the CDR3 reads TGCGCCAGCGGGAGGGAGCGCTCCTACGAGCAGTACTTC. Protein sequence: CASGRERSYEQYF.